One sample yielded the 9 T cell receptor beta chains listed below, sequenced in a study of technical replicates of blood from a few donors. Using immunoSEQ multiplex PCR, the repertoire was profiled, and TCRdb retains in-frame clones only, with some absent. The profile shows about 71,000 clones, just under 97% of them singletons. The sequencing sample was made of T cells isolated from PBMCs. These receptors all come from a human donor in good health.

CDR3 bases: TGTGCCATCAGTTCCCGGGGGGAGGACACTGAAGCTTTCTTT. It codes for CAISSRGEDTEAFF. The V and J genes are TRBV10-3 and TRBJ1-1; D may be TRBD1 (5 bases). Germline CDR1 ENHRY, CDR2 SYGVKD. The CDR3 sequence is 14 residues long. V lost 5 bases, J lost 3 bases, and 13 bases lay in between.

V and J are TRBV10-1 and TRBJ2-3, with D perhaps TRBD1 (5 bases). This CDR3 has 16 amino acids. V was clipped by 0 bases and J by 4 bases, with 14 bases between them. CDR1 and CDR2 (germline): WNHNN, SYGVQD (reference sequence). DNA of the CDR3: TGCGCCAGCAGTGAGTCCATTGACAGCCTGCCAGATACGCAGTATTTT. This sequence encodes CASSESIDSLPDTQYF.

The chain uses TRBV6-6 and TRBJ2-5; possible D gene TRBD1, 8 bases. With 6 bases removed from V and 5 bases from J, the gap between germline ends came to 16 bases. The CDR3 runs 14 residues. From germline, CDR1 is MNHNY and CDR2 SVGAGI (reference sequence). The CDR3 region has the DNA TGTGCCAGCAGGGAAGGACAGGGAGGGGAGACCCAGTACTTC. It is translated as CASREGQGGETQYF.

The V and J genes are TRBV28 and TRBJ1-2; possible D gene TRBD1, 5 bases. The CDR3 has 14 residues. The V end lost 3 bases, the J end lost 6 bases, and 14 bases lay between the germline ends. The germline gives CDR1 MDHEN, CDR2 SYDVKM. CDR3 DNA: TGTGCCAGCAGTTTGGTCGAGGACATAAATGGCTACACCTTC. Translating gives CASSLVEDINGYTF.

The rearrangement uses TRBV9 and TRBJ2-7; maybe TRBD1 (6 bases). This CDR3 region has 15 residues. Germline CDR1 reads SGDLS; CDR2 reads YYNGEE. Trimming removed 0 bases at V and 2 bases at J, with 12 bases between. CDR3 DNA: TGTGCCAGCAGCGTAGGTGGTGACAGGCCCTACGAGCAGTACTTC. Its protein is CASSVGGDRPYEQYF.

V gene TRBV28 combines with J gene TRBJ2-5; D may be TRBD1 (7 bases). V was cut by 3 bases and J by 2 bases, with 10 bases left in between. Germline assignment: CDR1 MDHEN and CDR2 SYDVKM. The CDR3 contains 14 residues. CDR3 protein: CASSLRDSQETQYF. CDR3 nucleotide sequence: TGTGCCAGCAGTTTGCGGGACAGTCAAGAGACCCAGTACTTC.

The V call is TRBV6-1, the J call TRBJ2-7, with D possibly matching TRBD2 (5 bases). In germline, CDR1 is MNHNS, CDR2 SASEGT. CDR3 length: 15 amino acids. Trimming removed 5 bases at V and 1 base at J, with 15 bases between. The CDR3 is CASSRRKEVSYEQYF. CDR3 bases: TGTGCCAGCAGTCGACGGAAGGAGGTGTCCTACGAGCAGTACTTC.

The CDR3 DNA reads as TGCGCCAGCAGCCAAGCCGACCGGGAAGCCTACGAGCAGTACTTC. It codes for CASSQADREAYEQYF. This chain uses TRBV4-1 with TRBJ2-7, with a tentative D call TRBD2 (5 bases). The germline V and J ends were trimmed by 1 base and 2 bases, with 12 bases remaining between them. Germline values: CDR1 MGHRA, CDR2 YSYEKL. CDR3 size: 15 residues.

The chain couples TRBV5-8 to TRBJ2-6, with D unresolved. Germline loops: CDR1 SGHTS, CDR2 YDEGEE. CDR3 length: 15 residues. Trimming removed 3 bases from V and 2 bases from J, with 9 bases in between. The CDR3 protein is CASSSYTTGANVLTF. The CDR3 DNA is TGTGCCAGCAGCTCATACACTACTGGGGCCAACGTCCTGACTTTC.